This TCR beta chain comes out of a study of Ad26.COV2.S vaccination and SARS-CoV-2 variants. Across the whole study: Within the COV1001 Ad26.COV2.S trial arm, the donor was enrolled. Once or twice, 56 days apart, Ad26.COV2.S was delivered intramuscularly.

Remarks on this clone: Its antigen is as yet unknown.

The repertoire was sequenced with immunoSEQ multiplex PCR; TCRdb's copy has only in-frame clones and lacks some. The sample yields over 300,000 clones, about 83% seen once. Noted treatment: roughly 19 received Ad26.COV2.S at low or high dose, single or two shots; 5 received placebo; per-sample allocation not given. The samples date from day 63 after the first vaccine or placebo injection. CDR1 and CDR2 from the germline V gene are MNHEY and SVGAGI. V was shortened by 4 bases and J by 7 bases, with 14 bases between the two germline ends. This CDR3 has 14 residues. Study-level findings and limits: Placebo recipients had lower spike-specific TCR breadth than vaccine recipients.

J is TRBJ1-5 and V is TRBV6-5; maybe TRBD1 (6 bases). This material consisted of peripheral blood, taken in a trial of Ad26.COV2.S vaccine versus placebo. The sequence came from a person between 18 and 65 years old who received the Ad26.COV2.S COVID-19 vaccine or a placebo. CDR3 protein: CASSFTGMIQPQHF. In DNA, the CDR3 is TGTGCCAGCAGTTTTACAGGGATGATCCAGCCCCAGCATTTT.